This T cell receptor beta chain stems from a study of identical twins. The sample holds many counts of this clonotype. Trimming removed 4 bases at V and 4 bases at J, with 22 bases between. The CDR3 extends over 17 amino acids. TCRdb re-analysed the 5' RACE reads in MiXCR, keeping a single row per CDR3 protein. Of some 230,000 distinct CDR3 sequences listed, 6.5% are singletons. The data were also submitted as part of a second study, on T cells expressing NK-cell markers.

The sequenced sample consisted of CD8+ T cells sorted from blood. The chain links TRBV12-3 or TRBV12-4 to TRBJ1-1; TRBD1 might be the D (5 bases). The sequence derives from a woman between 18 and 29 years old in good health. CDR3 amino acids: CASSYSTGTFPITEAFF. The CDR3 coding sequence is TGTGCCAGCAGTTATAGCACAGGCACCTTCCCTATCACTGAAGCTTTCTTT.